The entry below describes one TCR beta chain. The record originates from a study of blood T cell repertoires in COVID-19. Method: immunoSEQ multiplex PCR; TCRdb's copy keeps in-frame clones and lacks some. Of hundreds of thousands of clones listed, more than 75% were seen once; the top ten hold around 12%. Trimming at V came to 8 bases and at J to 1 base, leaving 8 bases not matched to a gene. Germline assignment: CDR1 SNHLY and CDR2 FYNNEI. CDR3 length: 15 residues. This chain joins TRBV2 and TRBJ1-2; 9 nucleotides align to TRBD1. The clonotype originates from an older woman with active or convalescent COVID-19. Input material: peripheral blood. DNA of the CDR3: TGTGCCAGCGTGGGACAGGGAGGGGATAACTATGGCTACACCTTC. Protein: CASVGQGGDNYGYTF.